The clone carrying this T cell receptor (beta chain) was counted only a few times. Its cognate antigen is unknown. TCRbeta library preparation incorporated unique molecular identifiers. TCRdb redid the calling of the PCR reads with MiXCR, one entry per CDR3 protein. This table holds around 300,000 distinct CDR3 sequences, roughly 11% found once. In germline, CDR1 is MNHEY, CDR2 SVGEGT. There are 20 residues in the CDR3. V lost 7 bases and J lost 8; bases outside the gene matches: 30. The source of the sample is a study of T-cell reconstitution after alpha-beta-depleted transplantation in children. Study observations and caveats: Several hundred expanded graft clones reportedly were the source of alpha-beta T cells about two months after transplant. It was surviving recipient T cells and thymic progenitors that gave some patients high TCRbeta diversity at day 60. T cells produced anew were the main source of T-cell counts and diversity one year after transplant.

The sample was peripheral blood, taken 180 days after TCRalphabeta/CD19-depleted stem cell transplant. The clonotype originates from a male patient between 2 and 15 years old who had a stem cell transplant for chronic granulomatous disease, so the T cells may come from the graft donor. The V and J genes are TRBV6-2 or TRBV6-3 and TRBJ1-2, with TRBD1 matching over 8 bases. CDR3 bases: TGTGCCAGCATTATGGGTAGAAAAATGGGACAGGCGCGCTTTCTGTACGGCTACACCTTC. It translates to CASIMGRKMGQARFLYGYTF.